This is a list of T cell receptor beta chains from one sample in a study of cytotoxic CD8 clonotypes in ibrutinib-treated CLL. Using immunoSEQ multiplex PCR, the repertoire was profiled, and TCRdb retains in-frame clones only, with some absent. The data show 15,000 or so clones, 75% to 85% seen once. Sequencing was performed on PBMCs, taken before ibrutinib treatment. The source is a human donor with chronic lymphocytic leukemia. CDR3s include the opening cysteine and the closing phenylalanine or tryptophan. A D gene is named only where the DNA matches it firmly. Size is omitted from some rows. Given values are once, few, many or a class for expanded clones.

V gene,J gene,clone size,D gene,CDR3 DNA,CDR3 protein
TRBV15,TRBJ2-7,-,-,TGTGCCTCTCGAGAGGCCGGAGCCTACGAGCAGTACTTC,CASREAGAYEQYF
TRBV7-9,TRBJ2-7,-,-,TGTGCCAGCACCCAAGCCTCCAGCGAGCAGTACTTC,CASTQASSEQYF
TRBV2,TRBJ2-5,few,TRBD1,TGTGCCAGCAGTTCAGGACAGGGAATGGCCCAGTACTTC,CASSSGQGMAQYF
TRBV29-1,TRBJ1-1,-,TRBD1,TGCAGCGTTCCTGACAGGGGGCTGAACACTGAAGCTTTCTTT,CSVPDRGLNTEAFF
TRBV5-1,TRBJ2-2,-,-,TGCGCCAGCAGCTTGGCCATTGGGTTCGCGAACACCGGGGAGCTGTTTTTT,CASSLAIGFANTGELFF
TRBV9,TRBJ2-1,-,-,TGTGCCAGCAGCTCGAATACCTACCCGGGCAATGAGCAGTTCTTC,CASSSNTYPGNEQFF
TRBV2,TRBJ2-1,-,-,TGTGCCAGCAGTGGAAGAGGCAGAGAGGGGAATGAGCAGTTCTTC,CASSGRGREGNEQFF
TRBV19,TRBJ2-7,-,TRBD2,TGTGCCAGTAGTGGGACTAACGTCTTCTACGAGCAGTACTTC,CASSGTNVFYEQYF
TRBV9,TRBJ2-3,-,TRBD1,TGTGCCAGCAGCCCGCGGACAGGGGGAGGCACAGATACGCAGTATTTT,CASSPRTGGGTDTQYF
TRBV6-5,TRBJ1-2,-,-,TGTGCCAGCAGTTACAGGACGGACTATGGCTACACCTTC,CASSYRTDYGYTF
TRBV2,TRBJ2-7,-,-,TGTGCCAGCAACAGAAAGGGTGAGGAGCAGTACTTC,CASNRKGEEQYF
TRBV7-9,TRBJ2-7,-,-,TGTGCCAGCAGCCCCGTCGGGTGGAGTACCTACGAGCAGTACTTC,CASSPVGWSTYEQYF
TRBV27,TRBJ1-5,-,-,TGTGCCAGCAGTTTAAGGTGGGGGAGCAATCAGCCCCAGCATTTT,CASSLRWGSNQPQHF
TRBV28,TRBJ2-7,-,-,TGTGCCAGCAGTTTGGGCGGACTCTACGAGCAGTACTTC,CASSLGGLYEQYF
TRBV10-3,TRBJ2-3,-,-,TGTGCCATCAGTGAGGCGATGAAGAAGAATACGCAGTATTTT,CAISEAMKKNTQYF
TRBV2,TRBJ2-7,-,TRBD1,TGTGCCAGCAGCAGGGACAGGGGGCTGTACGAGCAGTACTTC,CASSRDRGLYEQYF
TRBV27,TRBJ2-1,-,-,TGTGCCAGCAGTTTGGGGCGGGACAATGAGCAGTTCTTC,CASSLGRDNEQFF
TRBV5-5,TRBJ2-1,once,-,TGTGCCAGCAGCCACCGGGGAGACGCCATAGGTTACAATGAGCAGTTCTTC,CASSHRGDAIGYNEQFF
TRBV28,TRBJ2-2,-,TRBD1,TGTGCCAGCAGTCCTCCGGGACAGGGAGGGACCGGGGAGCTGTTTTTT,CASSPPGQGGTGELFF
TRBV29-1,TRBJ2-1,once,-,TGCAGCGTTGAAGGTTACTACAATGAGCAGTTCTTC,CSVEGYYNEQFF
TRBV28,TRBJ2-7,-,TRBD2,TGTGCCAGCAGTTTCGGGACTAGTCTGGTTGGCGAGCAGTACTTC,CASSFGTSLVGEQYF
TRBV6-5,TRBJ1-6,-,-,TGTGCCAGCAGTTACTTTGGACAGATTTCACCCCTCCACTTT,CASSYFGQISPLHF
TRBV5-1,TRBJ2-7,-,TRBD2,TGCGCCAGCAGCTTACTAGCGGGGGAGGGCGAGCAGTACTTC,CASSLLAGEGEQYF
TRBV7-9,TRBJ2-1,once,TRBD2,TGTGCCAGCAGCTTCCCACGGGAGGCCTACAATGAGCAGTTCTTC,CASSFPREAYNEQFF
TRBV5-1,TRBJ2-1,-,-,TGCGCCAGCAGCTTGGGAGACCGCAATGAGCAGTTCTTC,CASSLGDRNEQFF
TRBV11-2,TRBJ2-2,-,TRBD2,TGTGCCAGCAGCTTCCTTAGCGGGAGCGTAGTCGCCGGGGAGCTGTTTTTT,CASSFLSGSVVAGELFF
TRBV5-1,TRBJ2-1,-,TRBD2,TGCGCCAGCAGTGGGGGGGAGAACTCCTACAATGAGCAGTTCTTC,CASSGGENSYNEQFF
TRBV7-3,TRBJ2-3,-,-,TGTGCCAGCAGCGCCGGGGGGCTGGTTGCAGATACGCAGTATTTT,CASSAGGLVADTQYF
TRBV18,TRBJ1-2,-,-,TGTGCCAGCTCACCGGATCGGGACAACTACTATGGCTACACCTTC,CASSPDRDNYYGYTF
TRBV27,TRBJ1-5,-,-,TGTGCCAGCACCCCGGGAGATCAGCCCCAGCATTTT,CASTPGDQPQHF
TRBV9,TRBJ2-7,-,-,TGTGCCAGCAGTACTTTTGCGGGAACTCTCTACGAGCAGTACTTC,CASSTFAGTLYEQYF
TRBV28,TRBJ2-7,-,TRBD1,TGTGCCAGCAGTTCCCTAGGGACAGGGGGCCCCGAGCAGTACTTC,CASSSLGTGGPEQYF
TRBV15,TRBJ2-7,-,TRBD1,TGTGCCACCAGCAGAGCGGGACAGGAAGGGACCGAGCAGTACTTC,CATSRAGQEGTEQYF
TRBV28,TRBJ2-7,-,-,TGTGCCAGCAGTCCCCCTTTCGGAGGCCTGTACGAGCAGTACTTC,CASSPPFGGLYEQYF
TRBV11-2,TRBJ2-1,-,-,TGTGCCAGCAGCTATAACTACAATGAGCAGTTCTTC,CASSYNYNEQFF
TRBV4-1,TRBJ2-5,-,TRBD1,TGCGCCAGCAGCCAAGATCAGGGGACAGGGGAGACCCAGTACTTC,CASSQDQGTGETQYF
TRBV11-1,TRBJ1-1,once,-,TGTGCCAGCAGCGGGTGGGGGAAGAGTAACACTGAAGCTTTCTTT,CASSGWGKSNTEAFF
TRBV30,TRBJ2-2,few,-,TGTGCCTGGAGCTATGGGGACACCGGGGAGCTGTTTTTT,CAWSYGDTGELFF
TRBV14,TRBJ2-4,-,-,TGTGCCAGCAGCCAAGATCCTAGCGCCTTGGACATTCAGTACTTC,CASSQDPSALDIQYF
TRBV7-3,TRBJ2-2,few,-,TGTGCCAGCAGCCCTGGGACCGCGAAGACCGGGGAGCTGTTTTTT,CASSPGTAKTGELFF
TRBV7-9,TRBJ2-7,-,TRBD2,TGTGCCAGCAGCCGCCTTCCTAGCGGGAGGACCTACGAGCAGTACTTC,CASSRLPSGRTYEQYF
TRBV19,TRBJ1-5,-,-,TGTGCCAGTAGTAGGCTTGGCGAGGAGTATCAGCCCCAGCATTTT,CASSRLGEEYQPQHF
TRBV15,TRBJ2-7,-,-,TGTGCCACCAGCAGAGATCGGTACGAGCAGTACTTC,CATSRDRYEQYF
TRBV7-7,TRBJ1-2,few,-,TGTGCTAGCAGCATGACCCGACAGGCGAGATACTACACCTTC,CASSMTRQARYYTF
TRBV19,TRBJ1-1,-,TRBD1,TGTGCCAGTAGTATAGCCGACAGGGGTGAAGCTTTCTTT,CASSIADRGEAFF
TRBV11-2,TRBJ2-1,-,TRBD1,TGTGCCAGCAGGCCAGATGGGGACAGGGCAAATGAGCAGTTCTTC,CASRPDGDRANEQFF
TRBV19,TRBJ2-1,-,-,TGTGCCAGTAGTTCCTTAGCGGCCAGCTCCTACAATGAGCAGTTCTTC,CASSSLAASSYNEQFF
TRBV28,TRBJ2-4,-,-,TGTGCCAGTATAAATAGCGGACTAGCCAAAAACATTCAGTACTTC,CASINSGLAKNIQYF
TRBV19,TRBJ2-1,few,TRBD2,TGTGCCAGTAGTCTCTTTGCGGGAGAGGTTTATGAGCAGTTCTTC,CASSLFAGEVYEQFF
TRBV18,TRBJ2-3,-,-,TGTGCCAGCTCACCGGCCGGGAACACAGATACGCAGTATTTT,CASSPAGNTDTQYF
TRBV28,TRBJ1-5,-,TRBD1,TGTGCCAGCAGTCCCGGGACAGGGAGAGAGCCCCAGCATTTT,CASSPGTGREPQHF
TRBV28,TRBJ2-1,-,TRBD1,TGTGCCAGCAGTACCCTGTGGACAGGTTCCTACAATGAGCAGTTCTTC,CASSTLWTGSYNEQFF